Listed below are T cell receptor beta chains from one sample, sequenced in a study of T-cell memory formation after mild COVID-19. TCRdb independently ran MiXCR on the 5' RACE reads; one entry per CDR3 protein. The data hold under 300,000 distinct CDR3 sequences, with around a tenth observed a single time. Sequencing was performed on PBMCs or a T cell subset sorted from them (not recorded which). These receptors originate from a man aged 18 to 29 who had mild COVID-19 (a few samples of this study predate the infection). Cell type and time point are not known. Both conserved end residues are part of each CDR3. A D gene is named only where the DNA matches it firmly. The size field is filled for only some rows; it gives once, few, many or a size class.

CDR3aa | CDR3nt | j_gene | abundance | v_gene | d_gene
CASSLDGTSGETQYF | TGTGCCAGCAGCTTAGACGGGACTAGCGGGGAGACCCAGTACTTC | TRBJ2-5 | many | TRBV7-2 | TRBD2
CASSDRTGGMGNIQYF | TGCGCCAGCAGCGATCGGACAGGGGGCATGGGAAACATTCAGTACTTC | TRBJ2-4 | many | TRBV5-1 | TRBD1
CATSETRGELVGTQYF | TGTGCCACCAGTGAGACCAGGGGGGAATTGGTAGGTACGCAGTATTTT | TRBJ2-3 | . | TRBV24-1 | .
CASSVGGGTTDTQYF | TGTGCCAGCAGCGTCGGCGGGGGGACCACAGATACGCAGTATTTT | TRBJ2-3 | . | TRBV9 | TRBD2
CSVIPTGGSSYEQYF | TGCAGCGTCATTCCGACAGGGGGTAGCTCCTACGAGCAGTACTTC | TRBJ2-7 | . | TRBV29-1 | TRBD1
CSVAQGGINQPQHF | TGCAGCGTTGCACAGGGGGGTATCAATCAGCCCCAGCATTTT | TRBJ1-5 | few | TRBV29-1 | TRBD1
CASSFQGGDGNTIYF | TGCGCCAGCAGCTTCCAAGGGGGGGACGGAAACACCATATATTTT | TRBJ1-3 | . | TRBV5-1 | .
CASSEIEGGSNEQFF | TGCGCCAGCAGCGAAATAGAGGGTGGGTCGAATGAGCAGTTCTTC | TRBJ2-1 | few | TRBV5-1 | .
CASSSHPRAGGGGEQFF | TGTGCCAGCAGCTCGCATCCCCGGGCGGGGGGCGGGGGTGAGCAGTTCTTC | TRBJ2-1 | many | TRBV7-2 | TRBD2
CSARAPASGVNEQFF | TGCAGTGCTAGAGCCCCGGCTAGCGGGGTAAATGAGCAGTTCTTC | TRBJ2-1 | . | TRBV20-1 | TRBD2
CASSQGEGGWNEQFF | TGCGCCAGCAGCCAAGGGGAGGGAGGTTGGAATGAGCAGTTCTTC | TRBJ2-1 | . | TRBV5-1 | TRBD2
CASSPRLAGGDTQYF | TGTGCCAGCAGCCCGCGACTAGCGGGGGGAGATACGCAGTATTTT | TRBJ2-3 | many | TRBV9 | TRBD2
CAIGSGGYNEQFF | TGTGCCATAGGGAGCGGGGGATACAATGAGCAGTTCTTC | TRBJ2-1 | . | TRBV7-8 | TRBD2
CASKGRWADNEKLFF | TGTGCCAGTAAAGGCAGATGGGCAGATAATGAAAAACTGTTTTTT | TRBJ1-4 | few | TRBV6-6 | .
CATRNPRRSTDTQYF | TGTGCCACCAGAAACCCCCGACGGAGCACAGATACGCAGTATTTT | TRBJ2-3 | few | TRBV15 | .
CAISRDRAEKLFF | TGTGCCATCAGTCGGGACAGGGCTGAAAAACTGTTTTTT | TRBJ1-4 | few | TRBV10-3 | TRBD1
CASRRGDGSYSNQPQHF | TGTGCCAGCAGAAGGGGGGACGGATCTTATAGCAATCAGCCCCAGCATTTT | TRBJ1-5 | many | TRBV6-5 | .
CASSYWTGVNLWEETQYF | TGTGCCAGCAGTTACTGGACAGGGGTGAATTTATGGGAGGAGACCCAGTACTTC | TRBJ2-5 | . | TRBV28 | TRBD1
CASSFRQGSPAGELFF | TGTGCCAGCAGCTTCAGACAGGGATCCCCAGCCGGGGAGCTGTTTTTT | TRBJ2-2 | few | TRBV7-3 | TRBD1
CASSLNDGWGNWQYF | TGCGCCAGCAGCTTGAACGACGGTTGGGGGAACTGGCAGTACTTC | TRBJ2-7 | . | TRBV5-1 | .
CASSVGPGVLTGELFF | TGTGCCAGCAGCGTAGGCCCTGGTGTCTTAACCGGGGAGCTGTTTTTT | TRBJ2-2 | few | TRBV9 | .
CASRPAGFSNQPQHF | TGTGCCAGCAGGCCAGCAGGGTTTAGCAATCAGCCCCAGCATTTT | TRBJ1-5 | many | TRBV6-1 | .
CASSWGFNTEAFF | TGTGCCAGCAGCTGGGGATTTAACACTGAAGCTTTCTTT | TRBJ1-1 | few | TRBV27 | .
CASSLSTRGRLYGYTF | TGTGCCAGCAGTTTATCGACCAGGGGGCGATTATATGGCTACACCTTC | TRBJ1-2 | . | TRBV27 | TRBD1